The clone carrying this T cell receptor beta chain was recorded at least ten times. Its specificity is not known. The sample is drawn from a study of blood T cells in healthy people across ages. The CDR3 extends over 17 amino acids. V shed 2 bases, J shed 5 bases, and the junction held 14 bases outside the gene matches. Germline-derived CDR1 and CDR2 are SGHNT and YENEEA. The second PCR ran roughly 6 to 11 cycles with a sample-barcoded 5' primer and J-beta primers. TCRdb reprocessed the 5' RACE reads via MiXCR and lists one record per CDR3 protein. The table lists around 1,000,000 distinct CDR3 sequences, 20% to 25% of them singletons, with about 0.69% in the top ten. Study findings and constraints: Researchers deemed the diversity estimates from one million T cells underestimates.

The data also belong to a second study, concerning T cells of mothers and their children. That paper states: Slightly higher but non-significant overlap marked related mother-child pairs versus unrelated pairs.

The genes are TRBV11-3 and TRBJ2-5, with TRBD1 matching over 7 bases. What was sequenced was blood. The receptor's source is a girl aged 2 to 10 in good health. The CDR3 nucleotides read TGTGCCAGCAGCTTAAAGAAGTCAGGGGGTTTGGGGGAGACCCAGTACTTC. Translation gives CASSLKKSGGLGETQYF.